The rows below give T cell receptor beta chains drawn from one sample of a study of shared clonotypes between healthy human individuals. Sequenced by immunoSEQ multiplex PCR; TCRdb stores in-frame clones only, minus some. The sample lists approximately 320,000 clones, around 87% seen once, with under 20% in the top ten. Sequencing was carried out using memory CD8+ T cells sorted from blood. These receptors were collected from a man aged 18 to 30 in good health. Each CDR3 is given with its conserved first and last residue. D genes are given only for firm matches. Some rows have no size entry. The others give once, few or many, or a class for an expanded clone.

V gene	D gene	clone size	J gene	CDR3 DNA	CDR3 protein
TRBV7-3	TRBD2	.	TRBJ2-1	TGTGCCAGCAGCTTACTAGCGGACCTGTACAATGAGCAGTTCTTC	CASSLLADLYNEQFF
TRBV14	.	.	TRBJ1-1	TGTGCCAGCAGCCAAGATTTCTTAGGAGAGAACACTGAAGCTTTCTTT	CASSQDFLGENTEAFF
TRBV27	.	.	TRBJ1-1	TGTGCCAGCAGTTTTGTGGGGCCCAACCTGGCGAACACTGAAGCTTTCTTT	CASSFVGPNLANTEAFF
TRBV11-2	TRBD2	.	TRBJ2-2	TGTGCCAGCAGCTTATCAGCGGGAGTAAAGAACACCGGGGAGCTGTTTTTT	CASSLSAGVKNTGELFF
TRBV9	.	.	TRBJ1-3	TGTGCCAGCAGCCCCCCCAGCGGAAACACCATATATTTT	CASSPPSGNTIYF
TRBV6-5	TRBD1	.	TRBJ1-2	TGTGCCAGCAGTTACTCGCCGGACAGGGGGCAGGATGGCTACACCTTC	CASSYSPDRGQDGYTF
TRBV29-1	.	.	TRBJ2-2	TGCAGCGTTGAAGACCAGGGGAGGAACACCGGGGAGCTGTTTTTT	CSVEDQGRNTGELFF
TRBV4-1	.	.	TRBJ1-1	TGCGCCAGCAGCCCAAGGCCGGCAGGGGAAACTGAAGCTTTCTTT	CASSPRPAGETEAFF
TRBV10-3	.	.	TRBJ1-5	TGTGCCATCAGTGAAGGGGGGGATCAGCCCCAGCATTTT	CAISEGGDQPQHF
TRBV7-6	.	.	TRBJ2-7	TGTGCCAGCAGCTTAGATCCGGTTCCCGCCTACGAGCAGTACTTC	CASSLDPVPAYEQYF
TRBV2	.	.	TRBJ2-6	TGTGCCAGCAGTGGAGACAGATCTGGGGCCAACGTCCTGACTTTC	CASSGDRSGANVLTF
TRBV5-1	.	.	TRBJ2-1	TGCGCCAGCAGCACTAGGGGGAATGAGCAGTTCTTC	CASSTRGNEQFF
TRBV7-2	.	few	TRBJ2-7	TGTGCCAGCAGCCCCCCCCCTTGGCAGGAATCCTACGAGCAGTACTTC	CASSPPPWQESYEQYF
TRBV5-6	TRBD1	.	TRBJ1-5	TGTGCCAGCAGCTTAGGGACAGGGAGCAATCAGCCCCAGCATTTT	CASSLGTGSNQPQHF
TRBV7-8	.	.	TRBJ1-1	TGTGCCAGCAGCTTAGGGGGTTGGAGGACCCATGAAGCTTTCTTT	CASSLGGWRTHEAFF
TRBV29-1	TRBD2	.	TRBJ2-3	TGCAGCGTTGAGGGACTAGCCGCCACAGATACGCAGTATTTT	CSVEGLAATDTQYF
TRBV28	.	.	TRBJ1-1	TGTGCCAGCAGTCCGGGGACGGCTGAAGCTTTCTTT	CASSPGTAEAFF
TRBV5-6	TRBD1	.	TRBJ1-4	TGTGCCAGCAGCGGAGGAGGGGGCGGTTCTAATGAAAAACTGTTTTTT	CASSGGGGGSNEKLFF
TRBV15	.	once	TRBJ1-2	TGTGCCACCAGCAGAGGACAGATTTATGGCTACACCTTC	CATSRGQIYGYTF
TRBV27	.	many	TRBJ2-2	TGTGCCAGCAGCACTATGGACGGAGGGCACGGGGAGCTGTTTTTT	CASSTMDGGHGELFF
TRBV5-1	.	.	TRBJ2-7	TGCGCCAGCTCCAAAGACCCGAGCTCCTACGAGCAGTACTTC	CASSKDPSSYEQYF
TRBV10-3	.	.	TRBJ2-7	TGTGCCATCAGTGACTCCTATGGACCTTATTTATACGAGCAGTACTTC	CAISDSYGPYLYEQYF
TRBV4-2	.	few	TRBJ1-2	TGTGCCAGCAGCCAAGATGTGGGCTATGGCTACACCTTC	CASSQDVGYGYTF
TRBV19	.	once	TRBJ1-4	TGTGCCAGTAGGACGGACGGACCTTCTAATGAAAAACTGTTTTTT	CASRTDGPSNEKLFF
TRBV27	TRBD1	.	TRBJ2-5	TGTGCCAGCAGTTCCGGGACAGGGGGCTGGGCCCAGTACTTC	CASSSGTGGWAQYF
TRBV29-1	TRBD1	.	TRBJ2-7	TGCAGCGTTGGGACCGGGACAGGGACCTACGAGCAGTACTTC	CSVGTGTGTYEQYF
TRBV28	.	.	TRBJ2-1	TGTGCCAGCAGTCCAGACGACAGTGTGTACAATGAGCAGTTCTTC	CASSPDDSVYNEQFF
TRBV6-5	.	.	TRBJ2-7	TGTGCCAGCAGTTCCGGGACGCTAGGCTACGAGCAGTACTTC	CASSSGTLGYEQYF
TRBV10-3	.	.	TRBJ1-1	TGTGCCATCAGTGAGAGGGGGACTGAAGCTTTCTTT	CAISERGTEAFF
TRBV6-6	.	.	TRBJ2-7	TGTGCCAGCAGTTACTATGACTTTACCTACGAGCAGTACTTC	CASSYYDFTYEQYF
TRBV27	.	.	TRBJ2-7	TGTGCCAGCAGTTTACTTCCAGGGAGAAGTATTTACGAGCAGTACTTC	CASSLLPGRSIYEQYF
TRBV6-5	.	.	TRBJ2-3	TGTGCCAGCTTCGATAGTGGGGGCGGGGATACGCAGTATTTT	CASFDSGGGDTQYF
TRBV7-2	.	.	TRBJ1-2	TGTGCCAGCAGCTTAGGAGGGAACTCGGCCTATGGCTACACCTTC	CASSLGGNSAYGYTF
TRBV4-1	.	.	TRBJ2-3	TGCGCCAGCAGCCAGGTAGATACGCAGTATTTT	CASSQVDTQYF
TRBV4-1	TRBD1	.	TRBJ1-1	TGCGCCAGCAGCCAAGTGACAGGGGTCCCTACCACTGAAGCTTTCTTT	CASSQVTGVPTTEAFF
TRBV7-9	.	.	TRBJ1-1	TGTGCCAGCAGCCAGCGGGGGACTGAAGCTTTCTTT	CASSQRGTEAFF
TRBV27	TRBD1	few	TRBJ1-6	TGTGCCAGCAGTTTTGGGACAGATAATTCACCCCTCCACTTT	CASSFGTDNSPLHF
TRBV27	.	.	TRBJ1-1	TGTGCCAGCAGTTTTAGTGGGGGCACTGAAGCTTTCTTT	CASSFSGGTEAFF
TRBV7-9	.	once	TRBJ2-7	TGTGCCAGCAGCCGCCTGGGGTGGGACGAGCAGTACTTC	CASSRLGWDEQYF
TRBV7-6	.	.	TRBJ2-7	TGTGCCAGCAGCTTAGAACATGACCCGGACTACGAGCAGTACTTC	CASSLEHDPDYEQYF
TRBV4-1	TRBD1	.	TRBJ2-2	TGCGCCAGCAGCCTTGGACAGGGGACCGGGGAGCTGTTTTTT	CASSLGQGTGELFF
TRBV6-6	TRBD2	.	TRBJ2-1	TGTGCCAGCAGTCCTAGCGGGAGGGCAGCGAATGAGCAGTTCTTC	CASSPSGRAANEQFF
TRBV30	TRBD2	once	TRBJ2-1	TGTGCCTGGACCGGGACTACCGGACTCAATGAGCAGTTCTTC	CAWTGTTGLNEQFF
TRBV6-5	.	.	TRBJ1-2	TGTGCCAGCAGTTACTCGGGGCCCGCAGGTCATGGCTACACCTTC	CASSYSGPAGHGYTF
TRBV28	.	once	TRBJ1-2	TGTGCCAGCAGTGTAACCGGGACCAGCTATGGCTACACCTTC	CASSVTGTSYGYTF
TRBV29-1	.	.	TRBJ2-7	TGCAGCGTTGCGCCCAACTCCTACGAGCAGTACTTC	CSVAPNSYEQYF
TRBV4-1	.	.	TRBJ2-1	TGCGCCAGCAGCCAAGGGAGGGGCTCCTACAATGAGCAGTTCTTC	CASSQGRGSYNEQFF
TRBV27	.	.	TRBJ2-3	TGTGCCAGCAGCTCAGGGGGGCTGAGTACGCAGTATTTT	CASSSGGLSTQYF
TRBV4-2	.	.	TRBJ2-3	TGTGCCAGCAGCCAAGATTTCGGTAGCACAGATACGCAGTATTTT	CASSQDFGSTDTQYF
TRBV6-5	TRBD1	.	TRBJ2-7	TGTGCCAGCAGTCAGACAGGGACCTACGAGCAGTACTTC	CASSQTGTYEQYF
TRBV4-1	.	.	TRBJ2-3	TGCGCCAGCAGCCAATGGGCCTACACAGATACGCAGTATTTT	CASSQWAYTDTQYF
TRBV4-1	TRBD1	.	TRBJ2-1	TGCGCCAGCAGCCCAAGATACGGGACAGGCAATGAGCAGTTCTTC	CASSPRYGTGNEQFF
TRBV12-5	.	few	TRBJ1-2	TGTGCTAGTGGTTTCCCCACCTCGGGCTACACCTTC	CASGFPTSGYTF
TRBV12-2	.	.	TRBJ1-5	TGTGCAAGTCGCAGTCACAGGGGTAATCAGCCCCAGCATTTT	CASRSHRGNQPQHF